A single sample gave rise to the 13 T cell receptor beta chains below, sequenced in a study of technical replicates of blood from several donors. The table came from immunoSEQ multiplex PCR; TCRdb's copy has only in-frame clones and leaves some out. This sample has some 76,000 clones, with roughly 98% found just once. Sequencing input: T cells isolated from PBMCs. These receptors came from a human donor in good health.

The chain has TRBV6-5 and TRBJ2-1; D is perhaps TRBD2 (6 bases). Germline loops: CDR1 MNHEY, CDR2 SVGAGI. Trimming stripped 6 bases from V and 8 bases from J, with 20 bases between. This CDR3 has 15 amino acids. CDR3 region: CASSKVLALWDEQFF. Written as DNA, the CDR3 is TGTGCCAGCAGCAAGGTACTAGCCCTGTGGGATGAGCAGTTCTTC.

This sequence joins TRBV9 and TRBJ2-1, with 8 bases matching TRBD2. Unmatched junction bases numbered 11, after V lost 5 bases and J lost 10 bases. In germline, CDR1 is SGDLS, CDR2 YYNGEE. The length of the CDR3 is 14 residues. The CDR3 DNA follows: TGTGCCAGCAGTCCGGGACTAGGGTTTATGGAGCAGTTCTTC. It codes for CASSPGLGFMEQFF. Complete variable domain (other parts from reference TRBV9 and TRBJ2-1): DSGVTQTPKHLITATGQRVTLRCSPRSGDLSVYWYQQSLDQGLQFLIQYYNGEERAKGNILERFSAQQFPDLHSELNLSSLELGDSALYFCASSPGLGFMEQFFGPGTRLTVL.

CDR3 in DNA: TGCGCCAGCAGCCAGGGACACGTCTCTGGGGCCAACGTCCTGACTTTC. It specifies CASSQGHVSGANVLTF. The rearrangement uses TRBV4-1 and TRBJ2-6; TRBD1 is a possible D gene (6 bases). Between the trimmed V and J ends, which lost 3 bases and 0 bases, there was a span of 9 bases. Germline V gene lookup returns CDR1 MGHRA and CDR2 YSYEKL. The CDR3 is 16 amino acids.

The chain links TRBV11-2 to TRBJ2-1, with D unresolved. The CDR3 totals 18 residues. Germline V gives CDR1 SGHAT, CDR2 FQNNGV. The V and J ends lost 0 bases and 7 bases respectively, with 22 bases between them. The CDR3, as DNA: TGTGCCAGCAGCTTAGAACTATTCAGACCACCTGTTTGGAATGAGCAGTTCTTC. Amino acids: CASSLELFRPPVWNEQFF.

This sequence joins TRBV19 and TRBJ2-3; TRBD2 matches at 9 bases. This CDR3 spans 16 amino acids. V shed 3 bases, J shed 4 bases, and the junction held 8 bases outside the gene matches. Germline lookup yields CDR1 LNHDA and CDR2 SQIVND (reference sequence). CDR3 nucleotides: TGTGCCAGTAGTATTGAAGGGGCGGGAGGGCCAGATACGCAGTATTTT. It is translated as CASSIEGAGGPDTQYF.

This clone was picked up one time. This sample includes further DNA sequences coding for the same CDR3. The genes are TRBV7-2 and TRBJ2-3; the match to TRBD2 covers 9 bases. The V gene's germline CDR1 is SGHTA and CDR2 FQGNSA. The CDR3 runs 16 residues. The ends lost 2 bases at V and 2 bases at J; junction bases unmatched: 5. The CDR3 nucleotides read TGTGCCAGCAGCTTAACTAGCGGGTCCTACACAGATACGCAGTATTTT. Translation: CASSLTSGSYTDTQYF.

The gene calls are TRBV6-6 and TRBJ1-1; TRBD1 agrees at 7 bases. The germline gives CDR1 MNHNY, CDR2 SVGAGI (reference sequence). CDR3 length: 16 amino acids. With V trimmed by 0 bases and J by 4 bases, 8 bases remained unmatched. The CDR3 is CASSYSATGLGTEAFF. DNA of the CDR3: TGTGCCAGCAGTTACTCTGCGACAGGGTTAGGCACTGAAGCTTTCTTT.

The chain links TRBV11-2 to TRBJ2-3, with TRBD2 identical over 9 bases. V trimming: 1 base; J trimming: 4 bases; junction bases outside the gene matches: 3. CDR3 size: 15 residues. Germline V gives CDR1 SGHAT, CDR2 FQNNGV. The CDR3, as DNA: TGTGCCAGCAGCTTAGTAGCGGGAGTGTCAGATACGCAGTATTTT. It encodes CASSLVAGVSDTQYF.

The chain employs TRBV14 and TRBJ2-1; 13 bases line up with TRBD2. This CDR3 region has 17 residues. With 3 bases clipped from V and 6 bases from J, the junction kept 8 bases outside the gene matches. CDR1 is SGHDN and CDR2 is FVKESK in the germline V gene. DNA of the CDR3: TGTGCCAGCAGCCAGAAATTGGGACTAGCGGGGTTCAATGAGCAGTTCTTC. This translates into CASSQKLGLAGFNEQFF.

The V and J genes are TRBV18 and TRBJ2-7, with D maybe TRBD2 (5 bases). V lost 5 bases and J 2 bases, leaving 13 bases between the germline ends. Germline V gives CDR1 KGHSH, CDR2 LQKENI. CDR3 length: 14 residues. The CDR3 sequence: CASSWETWPYEQYF. CDR3 in DNA: TGTGCCAGCTCATGGGAGACATGGCCCTACGAGCAGTACTTC.

The chain has TRBV4-3 and TRBJ2-5; 9 bases are a match to TRBD2. CDR1 is LGHNA and CDR2 is YSLEER in the germline V gene. This CDR3 spans 14 amino acids. V gave up 2 bases and J gave up 5 bases; unmatched junction bases: 3. CDR3 in DNA: TGCGCCAGCAGCCAACTGGCGGGAGGGGAGACCCAGTACTTC. Its protein is CASSQLAGGETQYF.

The chain combines TRBV13 with TRBJ1-5; D possibly corresponds to TRBD1 (5 bases). The CDR3 has 15 residues. V was clipped by 0 bases and J by 8 bases, with 14 bases between them. Looked up from germline, CDR1 is PRHDT and CDR2 is FYEKMQ (reference sequence). The CDR3 coding sequence is TGTGCCAGCAGCTTAGGTCCTGGGAGGGGTGAGCCCCAGCATTTT. Residues: CASSLGPGRGEPQHF.

The chain has TRBV6-5 and TRBJ2-1; 8 positions agree with TRBD2. The CDR3 extends over 15 amino acids. The junction had 11 bases not matched to a gene; V was cut back by 7 bases and J by 6 bases. Looked up from germline, CDR1 is MNHEY and CDR2 is SVGAGI. The CDR3 reads CASTKSGLGVNEQFF. CDR3 DNA: TGTGCCAGCACCAAATCGGGACTAGGTGTCAATGAGCAGTTCTTC.